These 3 T cell receptor beta chains were all obtained from the same sample, sequenced in a study of CD8+ T cells in alopecia areata. In each case, RNA was isolated and then reverse transcribed into cDNA as the sequencing template. TCRdb's table, derived via immunoSEQ multiplex PCR, lists solely in-frame clones and lacks some. The data show about 140,000 clones, 55% seen once. Sequencing was done on a sample of CD4+ T cells sorted from blood. The receptors derive from a human donor in good health.

The chain joins TRBV4-1 to TRBJ2-7, with D unclear. Between the trimmed V and J ends, which lost 1 base and 1 base, there was a span of 11 bases. CDR1 and CDR2 from the germline V gene are MGHRA and YSYEKL. This CDR3 comprises 15 residues. CDR3 DNA: TGCGCCAGCAGCCAAGTATCTAGTTCTTCCTACGAGCAGTACTTC. Its translation: CASSQVSSSSYEQYF.

On this clone itself: At the DNA level, this CDR3 is encoded by other sequences in the same sample as well. The chain's CDR3 is CASSSYYEQYF. For the CDR3, the DNA is TGTGCCAGCAGCTCCTACTACGAGCAGTACTTC. The genes are TRBV7-9 and TRBJ2-7; D gene unclear. The CDR3 is 11 residues long. From germline, CDR1 is SEHNR and CDR2 FQNEAQ (reference sequence). The V end lost 4 bases, the J end lost 3 bases, and 4 bases lay between the germline ends.

The rearrangement uses TRBV15 and TRBJ2-6, with a possible D match to TRBD1 (5 bases). Germline V gene lookup returns CDR1 LNHNV and CDR2 YYDKDF (reference sequence). The CDR3 loop spans 15 amino acids. V lost 3 bases and J 2 bases, leaving 8 bases between the germline ends. This CDR3 reads CATSRKGTGANVLTF. The CDR3 DNA reads as TGTGCCACCAGCAGGAAGGGGACTGGGGCCAACGTCCTGACTTTC.